The rows below give T cell receptor beta chains drawn from one sample of a study of blood T cell repertoires in COVID-19. Sequencing was performed with immunoSEQ multiplex PCR; in TCRdb, only in-frame clones are kept and a portion is missing. The sample contains roughly 340,000 clones, 91% of which appear only once. What was sequenced was peripheral blood. The origin of the receptors is a woman in her late teens or twenties who had recovered from COVID-19. Each CDR3 is given with its conserved first and last residue.

>TRBV7-9
CASSLVVRLRPSTNEKLFF
>TRBV11-2
CASSLAGGRVEKLFF
>TRBV19
CASSIRQRNTEAFF
>TRBV4-3
CASSQMRVRNEKLFF
>TRBV12-3/TRBV12-4
CASSLGGVEAFF
>TRBV11-3
CASSFAQRDTEAFF
>TRBV24-1
CATPGKGYTF
>TRBV5-1
CASRLAGTGTAGELFF
>TRBV5-1
CASRGSGSSEGYTF
>TRBV27
CASSWGPWVHNEQFF
>TRBV4-3
CASSQSADTQYF
>TRBV24-1
CATSTGSEAFF
>TRBV29-1
CSGLAGTGSYGYTF
>TRBV6-5
CASSLGGAGNSPLHF
>TRBV12-3/TRBV12-4
CASSLGGQETQYF
>TRBV10-3
CAISESGGGRNEQFF
>TRBV6-5
CASSYGLSGANVLTF
>TRBV18
CASSPSGGLRTEAFF
>TRBV13
CASSLTSGRIGELFF
>TRBV3-1/TRBV3-2
CASTHRDRNYGYTF
>TRBV12-3/TRBV12-4
CASHRAAEEAFF
>TRBV24-1
CATSDGQLSGNTIYF
>TRBV7-2
CASSLATGDRNYGYTF
>TRBV28
CASSLWATDNRDGYTF